Described below is a single TCR beta chain sequence and its context. Its target is unknown. The V end lost 2 bases, the J end lost 0 bases, and 9 bases lay between the germline ends. CDR1 and CDR2 (germline): MRHNA, SNTAGT. The CDR3 loop spans 15 amino acids. The data stem from a study of T cell responses to AZD1222 COVID-19 vaccine. General study findings and limits: Of the AZD1222 recipients, only 5 or 6 were seropositive at baseline. It should be noted that donors were predominantly white British and more often female, and clonal diversity was possibly underestimated. Nearly half of the spike-specific TCRs reportedly recognize variant regions that carry no mutations.

Sequencing used immunoSEQ multiplex PCR; TCRdb keeps in-frame clones, though not all of them. The repertoire includes 95,000 to 150,000 clones, more than 70% of them detected once, and approximately 4.4% sits in the top ten. The sequence derives from an adult who received the AZD1222 COVID-19 vaccine. The chain employs TRBV6-4 and TRBJ2-3; D is unclear. The specimen was peripheral blood, collected 28 days after the second AZD1222 dose. The CDR3 nucleotides are TGTGCCAGCAGTGACCGGCCCTCCAGCACAGATACGCAGTATTTT. Translated: CASSDRPSSTDTQYF.